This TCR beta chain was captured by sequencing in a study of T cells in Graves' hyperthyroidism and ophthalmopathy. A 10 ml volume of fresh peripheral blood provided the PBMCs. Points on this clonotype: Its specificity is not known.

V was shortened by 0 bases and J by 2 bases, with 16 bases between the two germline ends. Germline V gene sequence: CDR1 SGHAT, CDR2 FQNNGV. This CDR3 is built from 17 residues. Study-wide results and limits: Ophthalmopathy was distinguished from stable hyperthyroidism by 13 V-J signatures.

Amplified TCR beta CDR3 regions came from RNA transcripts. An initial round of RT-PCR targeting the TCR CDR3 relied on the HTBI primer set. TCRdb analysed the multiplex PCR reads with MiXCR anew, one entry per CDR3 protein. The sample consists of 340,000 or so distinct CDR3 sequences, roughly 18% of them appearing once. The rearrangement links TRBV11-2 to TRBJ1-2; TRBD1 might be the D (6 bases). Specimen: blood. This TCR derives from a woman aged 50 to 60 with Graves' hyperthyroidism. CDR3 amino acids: CASSLDNSQGTNYGYTF. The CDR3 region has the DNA TGTGCCAGCAGCTTAGATAATTCCCAGGGGACGAACTATGGCTACACCTTC. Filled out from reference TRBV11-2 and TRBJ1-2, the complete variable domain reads EAGVAQSPRYKIIEKRQSVAFWCNPISGHATLYWYQQILGQGPKLLIQFQNNGVVDDSQLPKDRFSAERLKGVDSTLKIQPAKLEDSAVYLCASSLDNSQGTNYGYTFGSGTRLTVV.